One and the same sample provided the 6 T cell receptor beta chains below, sequenced in a study of blood T cells in healthy people across ages. Sample-barcoded 5' priming and a J-beta primer mix drove a second PCR of about 7 to 12 cycles. TCRdb ran MiXCR on the 5' RACE reads and lists one entry per CDR3 protein. The repertoire consists of about 700,000 distinct CDR3 sequences, with 32% occurring once and the leading ten covering 15%. The sample was blood. The receptors come from a woman older than 75 in good health.

The chain joins TRBV20-1 to TRBJ2-4; D ambiguous. Judging by the DNA end, TRBJ2-7 fits better; the J call may be wrong. Germline V gene data show CDR1 as DFQATT and CDR2 as SNEGSKA (reference sequence). CDR3 size: 12 residues. Written as DNA, the CDR3 is TGCAGTGCTAGATCCAGGACCTACGAGCAGTACTTC. Translating gives CSARSRTYEQYF.

Ten or more counts support this clonotype. The chain employs TRBV7-6 and TRBJ1-4; 8 bases are shared with TRBD1. The J segment lost 7 bases and the V segment lost 1 base, leaving 11 bases of the junction unmatched. CDR1 and CDR2 (germline): SGHVS, FNYEAQ. The CDR3 extends over 17 amino acids. The CDR3 nucleotides read TGTGCCAGCAGCTTAGGGGGAGGTGCAGGGGGCGGTGAAAAACTGTTTTTT. This sequence encodes CASSLGGGAGGGEKLFF.

This clonotype was detected only a few times. Germline is not matched at one junction end, which may reflect a read error. The chain carries TRBV5-1 and TRBJ2-5; possibly TRBD2 for D (5 bases). This CDR3 has 13 amino acids. Germline CDR1 SGHRS, CDR2 YFSETQ. This CDR3 reads CASNPGYQETQYF. As DNA, the CDR3 is TGCGCTAGCAACCCGGGGTACCAAGAGACCCAGTACTTC. The full variable domain, with the rest looked up from reference TRBV5-1 and TRBJ2-5, is KAGVTQTPRYLIKTRGQQVTLSCSPISGHRSVSWYQQTPGQGLQFLFEYFSETQRNKGNFPGRFSGRQFSNSRSEMNVSTLELGDSALYLCASNPGYQETQYFGPGTRLLVL.

The chain carries TRBV2 and TRBJ2-1; 13 bases fit TRBD2. V shed 7 bases and J 10 bases; nucleotides not matched to a gene: 10. CDR3 size: 15 residues. CDR1 is SNHLY, CDR2 FYNNEI, per germline. The DNA for the CDR3 is TGTGCCAGCAAGTCTACTAGCGGGGGGGCGGGGGAGCAGTTCTTC. It encodes CASKSTSGGAGEQFF. Based on the CDR3 plus reference TRBV2 and TRBJ2-1, the full variable domain is EPEVTQTPSHQVTQMGQEVILRCVPISNHLYFYWYRQILGQKVEFLVSFYNNEISEKSEIFDDQFSVERPDGSNFTLKIRSTKLEDSAMYFCASKSTSGGAGEQFFGPGTRLTVL.

The chain joins TRBV12-3 or TRBV12-4 to TRBJ1-6; D gene unclear. The CDR3 is 14 amino acids. V lost 3 bases, J lost 6 bases, and 9 bases lay in between. The CDR3 spells CASSLGLSNSPLHF. The DNA of the CDR3 is TGTGCCAGCAGTTTGGGCCTGAGTAATTCACCCCTCCACTTT.

This clonotype showed up just a few times. This rearrangement joins TRBV5-1 to TRBJ1-2, with D hard to call. Trimming took 4 bases from V and 5 from J, leaving 18 bases between them. CDR1 SGHRS and CDR2 YFSETQ come from the germline V gene. The CDR3 has 15 residues. CDR3 in amino acids: CASSPFPPAVYGYTF. CDR3 nucleotide sequence: TGCGCCAGCAGCCCTTTTCCCCCGGCGGTATATGGCTACACCTTC.